The text below deals with one T cell receptor beta chain. Its target is unknown. This entry belongs to a study of radiation and T cells in renal cell carcinoma. Whole-study findings and limits: In blood, top tumor clones expanded by 2 weeks, shrinking by 4. Without pretreatment biopsies, baseline tumor clonotype presence was undetermined.

Repertoires were generated with immunoSEQ multiplex PCR, while TCRdb's copy carries only in-frame clones and drops some. The profile shows more than 120,000 clones, less than 90% of them singletons. Regarding time point: blood 4 weeks post-SBRT, at nephrectomy. Treatment here: 15 Gy SBRT to primary tumor, nephrectomy 4 weeks later. The CDR3 totals 18 residues. V was cut by 0 bases and J by 2 bases, with 17 bases left in between. In germline, CDR1 is SNHLY, CDR2 FYNNEI. The TCR comes from a woman aged 45-60 years with renal cell carcinoma. Sequencing was performed on blood, taken from a patient whose treatment included radiotherapy and nephrectomy. This chain uses TRBV2 with TRBJ1-5, with D tentatively TRBD1 (5 bases). CDR3 bases: TGTGCCAGCAGTGAAGCGCTTCCAGTTAGGGGAGGCAATCAGCCCCAGCATTTT. It specifies CASSEALPVRGGNQPQHF.